This T cell receptor beta chain was captured in a study of T-cell memory formation after mild COVID-19. Whole-study context: Among the donors, TCR clusters were largely specific to each donor. Overall study findings and caveats: Contracting CD4+ clones were located mainly in CM and EM, and CD8+ clones in EMRA. Clones contracting over day 15 to 85 were CD4/CD8 balanced, with later expanders leaning CD4+.

5'RACE primed at constant segments yielded TCR alpha and TCR beta cDNA libraries bearing sample barcodes and UMIs. TCRdb called the 5' RACE reads again in MiXCR, with one record for every CDR3 protein. The sample lists some 210,000 distinct CDR3 sequences, around 18% seen once, with roughly 2.4% in the top ten. V was trimmed by 8 bases and J by 6 bases, leaving 6 bases between them. Germline CDR1 KGHDR, CDR2 SFDVKD. The CDR3 runs to 11 residues. This clonotype was observed a handful of times. What it recognizes is unknown. The sequence came from an adult woman who had mild COVID-19 (a few samples of this study predate the infection). Cell type and time point are not known. The source material was PBMCs or a T cell subset sorted from them (not recorded which). The genes are TRBV24-1 and TRBJ2-2, with D hard to call. The CDR3 is CATKGAGELFF. Here the CDR3 DNA reads TGTGCCACCAAGGGCGCCGGGGAGCTGTTTTTT.